A single sample is the source of the 3 T cell receptor beta chains below, sequenced in a study of monozygotic twins with cystic fibrosis. Method: immunoSEQ multiplex PCR; TCRdb's copy keeps in-frame clones and lacks some. The sample holds some 14,000 clones; about 98% are singletons and the top ten take around 0.41%. Material for sequencing was blood. The receptors were sampled from a girl aged 2 to 9 with cystic fibrosis.

The chain links TRBV5-6 to TRBJ1-3, with 8 nucleotides matching TRBD1. The CDR3 is made up of 15 amino acids. CDR1 SGHDT and CDR2 YYEEEE come from the germline V gene. Germline trimming cut 1 base from V and 4 bases from J; bases unmatched to any gene: 4. The CDR3 nucleotides read TGTGCCAGCAGCTTGAAGGGGACAGGAGGAAACACCATATATTTT. This sequence encodes CASSLKGTGGNTIYF. The variable domain in full, with the rest retrieved from reference TRBV5-6 and TRBJ1-3, is DAGVTQSPTHLIKTRGQQVTLRCSPKSGHDTVSWYQQALGQGPQFIFQYYEEEERQRGNFPDRFSGHQFPNYSSELNVNALLLGDSALYLCASSLKGTGGNTIYFGEGSWLTVV.

This clone was seen once. The rearrangement joins TRBV11-1 to TRBJ1-5; the D gene is possibly TRBD1 (6 bases). The V end lost 6 bases, the J end lost 0 bases, and 18 bases lay between the germline ends. Germline V gene sequence: CDR1 SGHAT, CDR2 FQDESV (reference sequence). This CDR3 has 17 residues. The CDR3 region has the DNA TGTGCCAGCAGGGGGGCAAACTCCGGTCTTAGCAATCAGCCCCAGCATTTT. Encoded protein: CASRGANSGLSNQPQHF.

The chain combines TRBV6-5 with TRBJ1-2, with 7 bases identical to TRBD1. The germline V gene has CDR1 MNHEY and CDR2 SVGAGI. The ends lost 6 bases at V and 4 bases at J; junction bases unmatched: 5. The CDR3 covers 13 residues. CDR3 protein: CASRETGSYGYTF. CDR3 DNA: TGTGCCAGCAGGGAGACAGGGTCCTATGGCTACACCTTC.